A single sample is the source of the 11 T cell receptor beta chains below, sequenced in a study of T cell repertoires in cytomegalovirus infection. One entry per CDR3 protein results from TCRdb running MiXCR on the reads. The sample yields 500,000 or so distinct CDR3 sequences, 16% seen once. Sequencing was performed on CD8+ T cells from PBMCs. These receptors were taken from a human donor in good health (CMV status not recorded). Some clones in this sample may be carry-over from other donors' samples.

About this clonotype itself: This may arise from a read error, as a much more abundant clone is one base away. This sequence joins TRBV7-6 and TRBJ2-7; perhaps TRBD1 as D (6 bases). From germline, CDR1 is SGHVS and CDR2 FNYEAQ. The CDR3 sequence is 15 residues long. With 5 bases removed from V and 1 base from J, the gap between germline ends came to 15 bases. In nucleotides, the CDR3 is TGTGCCAGCAGCCCACGGACAGTGGGGTCCTACGAGCAGTACTTC. Translation: CASSPRTVGSYEQYF.

The gene calls are TRBV7-3 and TRBJ2-1, with 8 bases identical to TRBD2. The length of the CDR3 is 16 residues. The trim removed 4 bases at V and 6 bases at J, leaving 11 bases unmatched. CDR1 and CDR2 from the germline V gene are SGHTA and FQGTGA. The CDR3 DNA sequence: TGTGCCAGCAGCTCGTCCGGGACTAGTAGGGGCAATGAGCAGTTCTTC. Protein sequence: CASSSSGTSRGNEQFF.

The table lists this clonotype with a few counts. The genes are TRBV29-1 and TRBJ2-7; maybe TRBD2 (7 bases). The CDR3 is 16 amino acids. The germline CDR1 and CDR2 sequences are SQVTM and ANQGSEA. With 6 bases removed from V and 1 base from J, the gap between germline ends came to 22 bases. The CDR3 sequence is CSVAGDRDKRSYEQYF. CDR3 DNA: TGCAGCGTGGCGGGGGACCGGGACAAGAGATCCTACGAGCAGTACTTC.

This clonotype was counted between two and nine times. The V and J genes are TRBV5-6 and TRBJ1-2; D gene unclear. CDR3 size: 15 residues. Germline V gene lookup returns CDR1 SGHDT and CDR2 YYEEEE. The V end lost 0 bases, the J end lost 0 bases, and 9 bases lay between the germline ends. CDR3 coding DNA: TGTGCCAGCAGCTTGGCCGGGATACCTAACTATGGCTACACCTTC. It codes for CASSLAGIPNYGYTF.

At least ten counts were recorded for this clonotype. This chain uses TRBV11-2 with TRBJ2-3; no clear D gene. In germline, CDR1 is SGHAT, CDR2 FQNNGV. V was clipped by 7 bases and J by 6 bases, with 8 bases between them. CDR3 length equals 11 residues. The CDR3 DNA sequence: TGTGCCAGCAACCTGGAGGATACGCAGTATTTT. It codes for CASNLEDTQYF.

The chain carries TRBV6-5 and TRBJ2-5, with D maybe TRBD1 (5 bases). The CDR3 contains 14 residues. CDR1 and CDR2 from the germline V gene are MNHEY and SVGAGI. Trimming shortened V by 2 bases and J by 5 bases, and 12 bases separated the two germline ends. This CDR3 is CASSYQGTMETQYF. The CDR3 coding sequence is TGTGCCAGCAGTTACCAGGGTACAATGGAGACCCAGTACTTC.

The chain is built from TRBV12-3 or TRBV12-4 and TRBJ2-1; 7 bases are shared with TRBD2. This CDR3 has 13 residues. The V segment lost 3 bases and the J segment 12 bases; nucleotides outside the gene matches: 8. The CDR3 DNA is TGTGCCAGCAGTTTTGGGGGGGGGGGAGGGCAGTTCTTC. Translating gives CASSFGGGGGQFF.

This clonotype was seen at least ten times. The chain employs TRBV7-6 and TRBJ1-5, with TRBD1 as a possible D gene (5 bases). Germline V gene lookup returns CDR1 SGHVS and CDR2 FNYEAQ. There are 14 residues in the CDR3. Trimming left V 5 bases short and J 2 bases short, with 10 bases between. The CDR3 region is CASSEDSGNQPQHF. The CDR3 DNA is TGTGCCAGCAGCGAAGACAGCGGCAATCAGCCCCAGCATTTT.

This clonotype appeared a few times. The rearrangement uses TRBV9 and TRBJ2-1, with TRBD2 as a possible D gene (5 bases). Germline V gene sequence: CDR1 SGDLS, CDR2 YYNGEE. V lost 3 bases and J 2 bases, leaving 9 bases between the germline ends. This CDR3 is 14 amino acids long. CDR3 loop: CASSASIPYNEQFF. CDR3 bases: TGTGCCAGCAGCGCTAGCATCCCCTACAATGAGCAGTTCTTC.

A few counts support this clonotype. V gene TRBV30 combines with J gene TRBJ1-2; 7 bases agree with TRBD1. The CDR3 has 15 amino acids. The V and J ends lost 2 bases and 4 bases, in that order; junction bases with no gene match: 10. Per the germline V gene, CDR1 is GTSNPN and CDR2 is SVGIG (reference sequence). For the CDR3, the DNA is TGTGCCTGGAGTTTGGACAGGCTGGGCCTCTATGGCTACACCTTC. It is translated as CAWSLDRLGLYGYTF.

In its sample, this clonotype was seen many times. The rearrangement joins TRBV7-2 to TRBJ1-5, with 7 bases lining up with TRBD1. The J segment lost 4 bases and the V segment lost 1 base, leaving 4 bases of the junction unmatched. The V gene's germline CDR1 is SGHTA and CDR2 FQGNSA. The CDR3 has 15 residues. CDR3 sequence (DNA): TGTGCCAGCAGCTTAGACAGGGGTCGAAATCAGCCCCAGCATTTT. This translates into CASSLDRGRNQPQHF.